The T cell receptor beta chain described here comes from a study of OX40 agonist ivuxolimab in advanced cancers. Study information: Those enrolled were roughly 80% male, with a mean age of roughly 62 years and ages from 23 to 79. Study-wide findings and caveats: Fewer expanded clones were found on average in CD4+ than in CD8+ T cells. Nonresponders, in some cases, also had low normalized T-cell clonal expansion.

This clone was found a few times. The antigen remains unidentified. Method: immunoSEQ multiplex PCR; TCRdb's copy keeps in-frame clones and lacks some. The sample gives some 25,000 clones, 70% to 80% of which show up once; around a third is in the top ten. Between the trimmed V and J ends, which lost 2 bases and 3 bases, there was a span of 19 bases. CDR3 length equals 16 residues. Germline CDR1 is SQVTM and CDR2 is ANQGSEA. This chain uses TRBV29-1 with TRBJ1-2; TRBD1 is a possible D gene (5 bases). This receptor was identified in an adult with an advanced solid tumor such as melanoma, head and neck, liver or kidney cancer. The sample was CD4+ or CD8+ T cells sorted from blood, taken in a trial of the OX40 agonist ivuxolimab. CDR3 DNA: TGCAGCGTTGAATTCCTAGGGCAGGGAGCGTACTATGGCTACACCTTC. Amino acid sequence: CSVEFLGQGAYYGYTF.